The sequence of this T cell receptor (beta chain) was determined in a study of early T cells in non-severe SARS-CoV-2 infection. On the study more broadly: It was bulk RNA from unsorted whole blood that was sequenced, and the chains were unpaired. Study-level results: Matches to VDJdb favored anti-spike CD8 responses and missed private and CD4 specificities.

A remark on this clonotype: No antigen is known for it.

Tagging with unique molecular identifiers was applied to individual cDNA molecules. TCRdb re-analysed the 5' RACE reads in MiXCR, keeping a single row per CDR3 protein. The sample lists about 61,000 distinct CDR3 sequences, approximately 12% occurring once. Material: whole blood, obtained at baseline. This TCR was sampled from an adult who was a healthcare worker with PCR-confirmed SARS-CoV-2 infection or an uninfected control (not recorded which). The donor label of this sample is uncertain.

The CDR3 DNA sequence: TGTGCCAGCAGCCTGACGGGACCACTGAACACTGAAGCTTTCTTT. Translating gives CASSLTGPLNTEAFF. The chain combines TRBV5-4 with TRBJ1-1, with D perhaps matching TRBD1 (5 bases). The length of the CDR3 is 15 residues. Germline V lookup: CDR1 SGHNT, CDR2 YYREEE (reference sequence). V lost 4 bases to trimming and J lost 0 bases, with 13 bases between them.